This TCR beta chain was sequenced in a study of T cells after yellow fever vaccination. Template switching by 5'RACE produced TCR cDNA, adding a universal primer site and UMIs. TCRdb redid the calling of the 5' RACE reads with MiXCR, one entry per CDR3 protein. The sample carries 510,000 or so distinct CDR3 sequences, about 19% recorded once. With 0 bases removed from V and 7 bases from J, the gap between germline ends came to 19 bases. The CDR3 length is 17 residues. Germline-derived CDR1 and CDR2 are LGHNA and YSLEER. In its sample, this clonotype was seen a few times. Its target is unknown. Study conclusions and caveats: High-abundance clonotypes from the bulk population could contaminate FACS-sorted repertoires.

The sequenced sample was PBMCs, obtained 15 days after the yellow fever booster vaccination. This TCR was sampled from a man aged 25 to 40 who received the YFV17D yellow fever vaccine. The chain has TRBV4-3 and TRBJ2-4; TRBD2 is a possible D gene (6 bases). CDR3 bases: TGCGCCAGCAGCCAAGACGTGTTAACGGGACGGGGGAACATTCAGTACTTC. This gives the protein CASSQDVLTGRGNIQYF.